The 8 T cell receptor beta chains listed next were all sequenced from one sample in a study of OX40 agonist ivuxolimab in advanced cancers. Profiling relied on immunoSEQ multiplex PCR, and the TCRdb table lists in-frame clones only, not all of them. The repertoire includes roughly 63,000 clones, roughly four fifths of them detected once, and 3.4% sits in the top ten. The sample in question was CD4+ or CD8+ T cells sorted from blood, obtained in a trial of the OX40 agonist ivuxolimab. These receptors all stem from an adult with an advanced solid tumor such as melanoma, head and neck, liver or kidney cancer.

The chain joins TRBV5-6 to TRBJ1-5; TRBD1 aligns across 9 bases. The CDR3 runs to 13 residues. The germline V gene encodes CDR1 SGHDT and CDR2 YYEEEE. Trimming removed 0 bases from V and 8 bases from J; junction bases left unmatched: 0. CDR3 nucleotides: TGTGCCAGCAGCTTGGGACAGGGGGAGCCCCAGCATTTT. Its translation is CASSLGQGEPQHF.

This chain uses TRBV2 with TRBJ2-1; TRBD2 matches 8 bases. CDR1 and CDR2 from the germline V gene are SNHLY and FYNNEI. V shed 3 bases and J 3 bases; nucleotides not matched to a gene: 4. CDR3 size: 15 residues. The CDR3, as DNA: TGTGCCAGCAGTGAGGACGCGGGGGGCTACAATGAGCAGTTCTTC. It encodes CASSEDAGGYNEQFF.

The rearrangement joins TRBV19 to TRBJ2-1; 8 bases match TRBD1. From germline, CDR1 is LNHDA and CDR2 SQIVND (reference sequence). This CDR3 has 15 residues. J gave up 0 bases and V 6 bases, and 4 bases lay outside the gene matches. CDR3 region: CASSRDRSSYNEQFF. The DNA of the CDR3 is TGTGCCAGTAGCCGGGACAGGTCCTCCTACAATGAGCAGTTCTTC.

The V and J genes are TRBV5-1 and TRBJ2-3; 7 positions match TRBD2. V shed 4 bases and J 2 bases; nucleotides not matched to a gene: 10. Germline V lookup: CDR1 SGHRS, CDR2 YFSETQ. This CDR3 spans 16 amino acids. The CDR3 spells CASSTPRSGVTDTQYF. The CDR3 bases are TGCGCCAGCAGCACCCCCCGGAGCGGGGTCACAGATACGCAGTATTTT.

The gene calls are TRBV20-1 and TRBJ1-1; the D is unclear. Germline CDR1 is DFQATT and CDR2 is SNEGSKA (reference sequence). There are 10 residues in the CDR3. The V end lost 0 bases, the J end lost 11 bases, and 7 bases lay between the germline ends. The CDR3 bases are TGCAGTGCTAGAGAGGTACGGGCTTTCTTT. It translates to CSAREVRAFF.

The V and J genes are TRBV7-9 and TRBJ2-3, with no clear D. CDR1 SEHNR and CDR2 FQNEAQ come from the germline V gene (reference sequence). Trimming removed 1 base at V and 0 bases at J, with 8 bases between. CDR3 length: 15 residues. This chain's CDR3 is CASSLGLESTDTQYF. CDR3 DNA sequence: TGTGCCAGCAGCTTAGGGCTAGAGAGCACAGATACGCAGTATTTT. Combining the CDR3 with reference TRBV7-9 and TRBJ2-3 gives the whole variable domain DTGVSQNPRHKITKRGQNVTFRCDPISEHNRLYWYRQTLGQGPEFLTYFQNEAQLEKSRLLSDRFSAERPKGSFSTLEIQRTEQGDSAMYLCASSLGLESTDTQYFGPGTRLTVL.

The rearrangement uses TRBV28 and TRBJ2-5; D remains unclear. The germline V and J ends were trimmed by 6 bases and 5 bases, with 13 bases remaining between them. Looked up from germline, CDR1 is MDHEN and CDR2 is SYDVKM. CDR3 size: 13 residues. The CDR3 is CASSPGRFETQYF. DNA of the CDR3: TGTGCCAGCAGCCCTGGACGATTTGAGACCCAGTACTTC.

This sequence joins TRBV6-5 and TRBJ1-1; TRBD1 aligns across 7 bases. Germline V gives CDR1 MNHEY, CDR2 SVGAGI. The CDR3 extends over 15 amino acids. The J segment lost 5 bases and the V segment lost 2 bases, leaving 8 bases of the junction unmatched. The CDR3 DNA is TGTGCCAGCAGTTACGCGGGCAGGGGGGGAACTGAAGCTTTCTTT. This encodes CASSYAGRGGTEAFF.